Presented here are 15 T cell receptor beta chains from one specimen sequenced in a study of T cell repertoires in cytomegalovirus infection. Their cognate antigens are unknown. TCRdb re-derived calls from the reads in MiXCR, one entry per CDR3 protein. The table records 700,000 to 950,000 distinct CDR3 sequences, approximately 32% of them present only once. The material was cultured CD8+ T cells from PBMCs, obtained from culture after CMV antigen stimulation. These receptors all stem from a human donor in good health (CMV status not recorded). Some clones in this sample may be carry-over from other donors' samples.

This clonotype was counted a few times. The CDR3 loop is CASSSFSNYGYTF. In DNA form, the CDR3 reads TGTGCCAGTAGTAGCTTTAGTAACTATGGCTACACCTTC. The genes are TRBV19 and TRBJ1-2; D not certain. This CDR3 region has 13 residues. In germline, CDR1 is LNHDA, CDR2 SQIVND (reference sequence). The ends were cut back, 4 bases at V and 1 base at J, with 7 bases in the middle.

This chain joins TRBV27 and TRBJ1-1; D is undetermined. The CDR3 totals 14 residues. Trimming cost V 6 bases and J 1 base, with 12 bases left between them. Germline assignment: CDR1 MNHEY and CDR2 SMNVEV (reference sequence). This CDR3 reads CASSPGWGNTEAFF. CDR3 bases: TGTGCCAGCAGCCCGGGGTGGGGGAACACTGAAGCTTTCTTT.

V usage is TRBV6-1 and J usage is TRBJ2-1; D remains ambiguous. With 6 bases removed from V and 8 bases from J, the gap between germline ends came to 11 bases. Germline assignment: CDR1 MNHNS and CDR2 SASEGT. This CDR3 has 12 amino acids. In DNA, the CDR3 is TGTGCCAGCAGCAAACAAAGAGATGAGCAGTTCTTC. Its translation: CASSKQRDEQFF.

In the case of this clonotype: This may come from a read error, since a much larger clone is one base off. The CDR3 sequence: CASSSEETRYF. The CDR3 region has the DNA TGTGCCAGCAGCTCTGAAGAGACCCGGTACTTC. The gene calls are TRBV7-2 and TRBJ2-5; D gene uncertain. In germline, CDR1 is SGHTA, CDR2 FQGNSA. CDR3 size: 11 residues.

With regard to this clonotype: The junction does not match germline at one end; this may be a read error. The genes are TRBV7-4 and TRBJ2-1; no reliable D call. The CDR3 is 16 residues long. Germline-derived CDR1 and CDR2 are SGHVT and SQSDAQ. In nucleotides, the CDR3 is TGTGCCAGCAGCCTGGTCAAGGTATCGGGCTACAATGGGCAGTTCTTC. Protein product: CASSLVKVSGYNGQFF.

The chain joins TRBV12-3 or TRBV12-4 to TRBJ2-1, with D unclear. Trimming removed 3 bases from V and 6 bases from J, with 6 bases in between. This CDR3 has 12 amino acids. CDR3 amino acids: CASSLHTNEQFF. The CDR3 DNA sequence: TGTGCCAGCAGTTTGCATACCAATGAGCAGTTCTTC.

This clonotype occurred many times. At one end, the junction sequence differs from germline, possibly due to a read error. The CDR3 DNA follows: TGTGCTAGCAGCTTATACCCCCGGGACGGGGGACTCACAGATACGCAGTATTTT. The encoded protein is CASSLYPRDGGLTDTQYF. The chain uses TRBV7-7 and TRBJ2-3; weak D call: TRBD2 (6 bases). This CDR3 spans 18 amino acids. Germline CDR1 SSHAT, CDR2 FNYEAQ (reference sequence).

This clonotype occurred many times. The J gene is TRBJ1-1, the V gene TRBV7-9; 8 nucleotides align to TRBD1. The CDR3 contains 18 residues. Germline V gene lookup returns CDR1 SEHNR and CDR2 FQNEAQ (reference sequence). Germline trimming cut 4 bases from V and 5 bases from J; bases unmatched to any gene: 18. The CDR3 is CASSYPTGEKGVRTEAFF. The CDR3 bases are TGTGCCAGCAGCTATCCGACAGGGGAGAAAGGGGTTCGGACTGAAGCTTTCTTT.

This clonotype has at least ten counts. This rearrangement joins TRBV12-3 or TRBV12-4 to TRBJ2-5, with D unresolved. The CDR3 sequence is 13 residues long. The ends were cut back, 0 bases at V and 7 bases at J, with 9 bases in the middle. DNA for the CDR3: TGTGCCAGCAGTTTAGCTAGTTTTGGGACCCAGTACTTC. It yields the protein CASSLASFGTQYF.

The chain links TRBV25-1 to TRBJ2-7; no clear D. The length of the CDR3 is 15 residues. CDR1 is MGHDK, CDR2 SYGVNS, per germline. Between the trimmed V and J ends, which lost 0 bases and 5 bases, there was a span of 14 bases. The CDR3, as DNA: TGTGCCAGCAGTGAATACTTCGAACGCGGCCACGAGCAGTACTTC. Its translation: CASSEYFERGHEQYF.

The V call is TRBV10-3, the J call TRBJ2-3, with a tentative D call TRBD2 (5 bases). The V end was cut by 6 bases, the J end by 2 bases, with 6 bases between. The CDR3 has 12 amino acids. The germline V gene encodes CDR1 ENHRY and CDR2 SYGVKD. The CDR3 DNA is TGTGCCATCAGGACTACCACAGATACGCAGTATTTT. Protein product: CAIRTTTDTQYF.

The chain has TRBV27 and TRBJ2-1; the D gene could be TRBD1 or TRBD2 (5 bases each). The CDR3 extends over 13 amino acids. V dropped 6 bases and J dropped 6 bases, with 12 bases sitting between them. Germline V CDR1 and CDR2: MNHEY, SMNVEV (reference sequence). The CDR3 is CASRPGLGNEQFF. The CDR3 DNA sequence: TGTGCCAGCAGACCGGGGCTAGGCAATGAGCAGTTCTTC.

The chain links TRBV6-5 to TRBJ2-7, with 7 bases that match TRBD2. With V trimmed by 4 bases and J by 6 bases, 6 bases remained unmatched. Germline values: CDR1 MNHEY, CDR2 SVGAGI. There are 13 residues in the CDR3. This chain's CDR3 is CASSSLGGGEQYF. The CDR3 DNA reads TGTGCCAGCAGTTCTCTTGGGGGGGGCGAGCAGTACTTC.

The rearrangement uses TRBV7-9 and TRBJ1-4; 7 positions agree with TRBD1. This CDR3 is built from 15 residues. J lost 8 bases, V lost 4 bases, and 10 bases had no gene match. The germline V gene encodes CDR1 SEHNR and CDR2 FQNEAQ (reference sequence). The CDR3 DNA follows: TGTGCCAGCAGCTCGTCCGGGACAGTGGAGGAAAAACTGTTTTTT. Translated, it gives CASSSSGTVEEKLFF.

The gene calls are TRBV14 and TRBJ1-1, with D uncertain. The CDR3 length is 13 residues. Germline V lookup: CDR1 SGHDN, CDR2 FVKESK. Trimming pared 0 bases from V and 4 bases from J, leaving 6 bases between. The CDR3 is CASSQEQGTEAFF. CDR3 nucleotide sequence: TGTGCCAGCAGCCAAGAACAAGGCACTGAAGCTTTCTTT.